This is a list of T cell receptor beta chains from one sample in a study of blood T cell repertoires in COVID-19. The data were produced by immunoSEQ multiplex PCR, yet TCRdb's version contains in-frame clones alone and is incomplete. Counted here are about 89,000 clones, approximately 80% occurring once; the ten biggest clones make up approximately 6.3%. Input material: peripheral blood. The receptor set was obtained from a man between 65 and 79 years old with COVID-19, enrolled during active disease. CDR3s include the opening cysteine and the closing phenylalanine or tryptophan. Each record gives: V gene, J gene, clone size, D gene, CDR3 protein, CDR3 DNA. The D gene is left open where the match is weak. The size of a clone is reported for some rows only, either as once, few or many, or as a class for expanded clones.

>TRBV9|TRBJ2-5|-|-
CASSESTGGETQYF
TGTGCCAGCAGCGAGTCGACAGGTGGAGAGACCCAGTACTTC
>TRBV7-9|TRBJ1-5|few|-
CASSFGGNQPQHF
TGTGCCAGCAGCTTCGGGGGTAATCAGCCCCAGCATTTT
>TRBV7-2|TRBJ2-7|-|TRBD1
CASSLVQGVYEQYF
TGTGCCAGCAGCTTAGTTCAGGGGGTTTACGAGCAGTACTTC
>TRBV5-1|TRBJ2-1|-|TRBD1
CASSSGTGGNEQFF
TGCGCCAGCAGCTCCGGGACAGGGGGCAATGAGCAGTTCTTC
>TRBV3-1/TRBV3-2|TRBJ2-1|-|TRBD1
CASSQETGWNNEQFF
TGTGCCAGCAGCCAAGAGACAGGGTGGAACAATGAGCAGTTCTTC
>TRBV27|TRBJ2-7|-|TRBD2
CASSLGLAAARYEQYF
TGTGCCAGCAGTTTAGGACTAGCGGCTGCTAGGTACGAGCAGTACTTC
>TRBV6-2/TRBV6-3|TRBJ2-5|-|TRBD1
CASSPLDRVPETQYF
TGTGCCAGCAGTCCGCTAGACAGGGTGCCAGAGACCCAGTACTTC
>TRBV6-2/TRBV6-3|TRBJ1-6|once|TRBD1
CASTPDRAYSPLHF
TGTGCCAGCACCCCGGACAGGGCTTATTCACCCCTCCACTTT
>TRBV6-2/TRBV6-3|TRBJ2-3|-|TRBD1
CASSYAEGTAGAPGTDTQYF
TGTGCCAGCAGTTACGCCGAAGGGACAGCCGGGGCACCGGGCACAGATACGCAGTATTTT
>TRBV28|TRBJ2-7|-|-
CASSFISPPGLEQYF
TGTGCCAGCAGTTTTATATCCCCGCCAGGGTTGGAGCAGTACTTC
>TRBV2|TRBJ2-1|-|-
CASSRTDREQFF
TGTGCCAGCAGTCGCACAGACAGGGAGCAGTTCTTC
>TRBV6-6|TRBJ1-5|-|TRBD1
CASSSGQGDQPQHF
TGTGCCAGCAGTTCGGGACAGGGTGATCAGCCCCAGCATTTT
>TRBV9|TRBJ2-7|-|-
CASSVGVDSSHEQYF
TGTGCCAGCAGCGTAGGGGTAGATAGCTCCCACGAGCAGTACTTC
>TRBV30|TRBJ2-7|-|TRBD2
CAWSPASGAYEQYF
TGTGCCTGGAGTCCAGCTAGCGGTGCCTACGAGCAGTACTTC
>TRBV13|TRBJ2-3|-|TRBD1
CASSQDGTGLLDTQYF
TGTGCCAGCAGCCAAGACGGGACAGGGCTTCTAGATACGCAGTATTTT
>TRBV27|TRBJ1-3|few|TRBD1
CASSLGQGAGNTIYF
TGTGCCAGCAGCCTCGGACAGGGGGCTGGAAACACCATATATTTT
>TRBV7-9|TRBJ1-1|-|-
CASSLAGLPEAFF
TGTGCCAGCAGCTTAGCCGGACTGCCCGAAGCTTTCTTT
>TRBV7-3|TRBJ2-2|-|TRBD1
CASSHPAGGITGELFF
TGTGCCAGCAGCCACCCGGCAGGGGGCATCACCGGGGAGCTGTTTTTT
>TRBV18|TRBJ1-3|-|-
CASSPFDSSSGNTIYF
TGTGCCAGCTCACCCTTCGACAGCAGCTCTGGAAACACCATATATTTT
>TRBV5-6|TRBJ2-5|-|TRBD2
CAGTRGGLETQYF
TGTGCTGGGACCCGGGGGGGCTTAGAGACCCAGTACTTC
>TRBV7-3|TRBJ2-1|-|TRBD1
CASSPDPGQFPYNEQFF
TGTGCCAGCAGCCCAGATCCGGGACAGTTCCCCTACAATGAGCAGTTCTTC
>TRBV12-3/TRBV12-4|TRBJ1-1|-|-
CASSLYPFRAFF
TGTGCCAGCAGTCTTTATCCCTTTCGAGCTTTCTTT
>TRBV24-1|TRBJ1-5|-|TRBD1
CATSDWGDRSDQPQHF
TGTGCCACCAGTGATTGGGGGGACAGGTCCGATCAGCCCCAGCATTTT
>TRBV7-9|TRBJ1-1|-|TRBD1
CASSLRQGETEAFF
TGTGCCAGCAGCTTAAGGCAGGGGGAAACTGAAGCTTTCTTT
>TRBV3-1/TRBV3-2|TRBJ2-3|-|-
CASSQETGGGTDTQYF
TGTGCCAGCAGCCAAGAAACAGGGGGGGGGACAGATACGCAGTATTTT
>TRBV5-6|TRBJ1-5|few|-
CASSSYQGHNQPQHF
TGTGCCAGCAGCAGCTATCAGGGACACAATCAGCCCCAGCATTTT
>TRBV7-2|TRBJ1-1|-|-
CASRSGQPNTEAFF
TGTGCCAGCAGGTCCGGACAGCCGAACACTGAAGCTTTCTTT
>TRBV11-2|TRBJ2-5|few|TRBD2
CASSPTSGSTRETQYF
TGTGCCAGCAGCCCGACTAGCGGGAGTACAAGGGAGACCCAGTACTTC
>TRBV5-1|TRBJ2-5|-|-
CASSLYTGQETQYF
TGCGCCAGCAGCTTGTACACAGGCCAAGAGACCCAGTACTTC
>TRBV28|TRBJ1-3|few|-
CASSYRGTGNTIYF
TGTGCCAGCAGTTATAGGGGGACTGGAAACACCATATATTTT
>TRBV6-5|TRBJ1-3|-|-
CASTQSGNTIYF
TGTGCCAGCACACAGTCTGGAAACACCATATATTTT
>TRBV2|TRBJ2-5|-|-
CASRLAETQYF
TGTGCCAGCAGGCTGGCCGAGACCCAGTACTTC
>TRBV6-2/TRBV6-3|TRBJ2-1|once|-
CASSYFPAGSYNEQFF
TGTGCCAGCAGTTACTTCCCCGCGGGCTCCTACAATGAGCAGTTCTTC
>TRBV5-4|TRBJ2-7|-|-
CASSLAWGVTYEQYF
TGTGCCAGCAGCTTGGCCTGGGGGGTGACCTACGAGCAGTACTTC
>TRBV6-2/TRBV6-3|TRBJ1-2|-|-
CASSYQGIATYGYTF
TGTGCCAGCAGTTACCAGGGGATAGCGACCTATGGCTACACCTTC
>TRBV5-1|TRBJ1-4|once|-
CASSLGRGNEKLFF
TGCGCCAGCAGCTTGGGCAGGGGTAATGAAAAACTGTTTTTT
>TRBV20-1|TRBJ2-5|few|-
CSASIRETQYF
TGCAGTGCTAGCATCAGGGAGACCCAGTACTTC
>TRBV4-3|TRBJ1-2|-|-
CASSQTLAGDGYTF
TGCGCCAGCAGCCAAACCTTAGCCGGGGATGGCTACACCTTC
>TRBV7-9|TRBJ1-1|-|-
CASSFPAGTENTEAFF
TGTGCCAGCAGCTTCCCAGCGGGGACCGAGAACACTGAAGCTTTCTTT
>TRBV10-3|TRBJ2-1|-|-
CAISEPPEEQFF
TGTGCCATCAGTGAGCCACCTGAGGAGCAGTTCTTC
>TRBV9|TRBJ2-3|-|TRBD1
CASSAPGQGAGDTQYF
TGTGCCAGCAGCGCGCCGGGACAGGGGGCTGGAGATACGCAGTATTTT
>TRBV6-2/TRBV6-3|TRBJ1-2|-|TRBD1
CASSDRGRGYTF
TGTGCCAGCAGTGACAGGGGGCGAGGCTACACCTTC
>TRBV27|TRBJ2-2|-|TRBD2
CASLRSGGWTGELFF
TGTGCCAGCCTTAGGTCGGGAGGATGGACCGGGGAGCTGTTTTTT
>TRBV6-5|TRBJ1-5|-|TRBD1
CASSQDRGAVQPQHF
TGTGCCAGCAGTCAGGACAGGGGAGCGGTTCAGCCCCAGCATTTT
>TRBV10-3|TRBJ2-3|-|TRBD2
CASSWTSGTDTQYF
TGTGCCAGTAGTTGGACTAGCGGGACAGATACGCAGTATTTT
>TRBV7-9|TRBJ2-5|once|TRBD2
CASSLGLAGGETQYF
TGTGCCAGCAGCTTAGGACTAGCGGGAGGTGAGACCCAGTACTTC
>TRBV28|TRBJ2-3|-|TRBD2
CASSPPSGGGSTDTQYF
TGTGCCAGCAGTCCCCCCTCTGGCGGGGGGAGCACAGATACGCAGTATTTT